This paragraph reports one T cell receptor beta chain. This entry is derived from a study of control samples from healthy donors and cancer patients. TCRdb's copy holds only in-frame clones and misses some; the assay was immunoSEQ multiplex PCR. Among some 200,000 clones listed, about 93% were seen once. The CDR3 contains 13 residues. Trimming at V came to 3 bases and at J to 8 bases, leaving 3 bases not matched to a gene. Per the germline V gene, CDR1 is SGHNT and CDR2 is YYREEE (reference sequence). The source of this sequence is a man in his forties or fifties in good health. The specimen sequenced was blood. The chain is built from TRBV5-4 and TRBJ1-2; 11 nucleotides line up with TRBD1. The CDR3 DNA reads TGTGCCAGCAGCTCCGGACAGGGGGCCGGCTACACCTTC. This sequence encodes CASSSGQGAGYTF.